This T cell receptor beta chain was documented in a study of beta chain features in type 1 diabetes. Whole-study context: Examination spanned around 110 million sorted cells from all samples.

A note on this clone: The antigen is undetermined.

Every isolated RNA sample was fully reverse transcribed, so sequencing captured expressed TCRB transcripts. Sequencing of naive, central memory and regulatory T cell samples gave an average of about 3.9 million reads. Libraries were prepared by immunoSEQ multiplex PCR; TCRdb keeps only in-frame clonotypes and omits some of them. The sample records about 410,000 clones, about 15% being singletons. There are 14 residues in the CDR3. J gave up 3 bases and V 7 bases, and 8 bases lay outside the gene matches. The germline CDR1 and CDR2 sequences are SQVTM and ANQGSEA. Study-wide results and caveats: Any HLA effect on TCRB rearrangement was left unresolved by small sub-analyses.

The sequenced material came from naive CD4+ T cells from blood. This chain uses TRBV29-1 with TRBJ2-2; 7 positions agree with TRBD2. The origin of this receptor is a man aged 25 to 40 in good health. DNA for the CDR3: TGCAGCGCCAGCGGGAACATCCACACCGGGGAGCTGTTTTTT. It translates to CSASGNIHTGELFF.